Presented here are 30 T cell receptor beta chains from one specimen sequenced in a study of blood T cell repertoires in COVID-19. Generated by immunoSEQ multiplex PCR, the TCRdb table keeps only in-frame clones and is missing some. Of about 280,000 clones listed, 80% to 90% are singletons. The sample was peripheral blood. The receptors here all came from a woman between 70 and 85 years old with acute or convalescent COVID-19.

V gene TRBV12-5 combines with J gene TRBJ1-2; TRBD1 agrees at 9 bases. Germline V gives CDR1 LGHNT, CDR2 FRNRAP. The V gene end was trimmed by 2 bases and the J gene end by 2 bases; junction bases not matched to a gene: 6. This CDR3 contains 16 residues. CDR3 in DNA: TGTGCTAGTGGTTTGACAGGGGGCGTGAGGAACTATGGCTACACCTTC. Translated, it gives CASGLTGGVRNYGYTF.

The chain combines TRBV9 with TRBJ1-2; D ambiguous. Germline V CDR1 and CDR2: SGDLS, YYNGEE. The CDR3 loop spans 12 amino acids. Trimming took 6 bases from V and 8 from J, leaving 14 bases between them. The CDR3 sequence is CASTAVGRGYTF. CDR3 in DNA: TGTGCCAGCACCGCCGTGGGGAGGGGCTACACCTTC.

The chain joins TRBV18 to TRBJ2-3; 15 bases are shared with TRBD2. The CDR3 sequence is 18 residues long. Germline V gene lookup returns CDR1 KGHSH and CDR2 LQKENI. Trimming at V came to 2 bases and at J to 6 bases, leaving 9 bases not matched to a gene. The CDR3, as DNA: TGTGCCAGCTCACCAGGAACGCCCGGGACTAGCGGGAGGGATACGCAGTATTTT. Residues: CASSPGTPGTSGRDTQYF.

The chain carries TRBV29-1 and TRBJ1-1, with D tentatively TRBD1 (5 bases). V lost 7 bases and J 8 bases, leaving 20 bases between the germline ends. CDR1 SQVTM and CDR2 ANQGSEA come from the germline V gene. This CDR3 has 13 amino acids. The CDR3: CSAGHLGVTEAFF. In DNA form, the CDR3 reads TGCAGCGCCGGCCACTTAGGGGTTACCGAAGCTTTCTTT.

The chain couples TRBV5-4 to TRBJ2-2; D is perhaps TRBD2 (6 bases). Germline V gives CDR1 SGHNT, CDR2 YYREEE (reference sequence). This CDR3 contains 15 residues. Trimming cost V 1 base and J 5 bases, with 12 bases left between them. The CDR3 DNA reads TGTGCCAGCAGCTTGAGGCGGGGCCTTACCGGGGAGCTGTTTTTT. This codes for CASSLRRGLTGELFF.

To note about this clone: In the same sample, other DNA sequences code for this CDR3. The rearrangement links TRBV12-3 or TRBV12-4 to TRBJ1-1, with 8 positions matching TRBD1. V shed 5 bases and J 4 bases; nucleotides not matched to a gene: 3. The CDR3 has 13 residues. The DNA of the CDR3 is TGTGCCAGCAGTGGGCAGGGGGCCACTGAAGCTTTCTTT. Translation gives CASSGQGATEAFF.

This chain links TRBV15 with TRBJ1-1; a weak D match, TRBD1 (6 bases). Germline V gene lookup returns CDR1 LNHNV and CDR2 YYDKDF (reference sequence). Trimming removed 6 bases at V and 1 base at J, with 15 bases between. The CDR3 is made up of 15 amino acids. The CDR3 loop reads CATSWGRPPNTEAFF. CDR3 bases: TGTGCCACCAGTTGGGGGCGGCCACCGAACACTGAAGCTTTCTTT. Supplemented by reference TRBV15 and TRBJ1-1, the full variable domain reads DAMVIQNPRYQVTQFGKPVTLSCSQTLNHNVMYWYQQKSSQAPKLLFHYYDKDFNNEADTPDNFQSRRPNTSFCFLDIRSPGLGDTAMYLCATSWGRPPNTEAFFGQGTRLTVV.

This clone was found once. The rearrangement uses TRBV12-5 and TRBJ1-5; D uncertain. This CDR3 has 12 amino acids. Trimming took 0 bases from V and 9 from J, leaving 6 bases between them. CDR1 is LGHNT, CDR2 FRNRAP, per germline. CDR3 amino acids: CASGLVHGPQHF. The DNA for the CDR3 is TGTGCTAGTGGTTTGGTACATGGGCCCCAGCATTTT.

CDR3 in DNA: TGTGCCAGCAGACTTCGAGGGGAGGTGAATGGCTACACCTTC. It is translated as CASRLRGEVNGYTF. V gene TRBV6-5 combines with J gene TRBJ1-2, with D perhaps matching TRBD1 (5 bases). Germline CDR1 MNHEY, CDR2 SVGAGI. V was trimmed by 6 bases and J by 6 bases, leaving 17 bases between them. This CDR3 contains 14 residues.

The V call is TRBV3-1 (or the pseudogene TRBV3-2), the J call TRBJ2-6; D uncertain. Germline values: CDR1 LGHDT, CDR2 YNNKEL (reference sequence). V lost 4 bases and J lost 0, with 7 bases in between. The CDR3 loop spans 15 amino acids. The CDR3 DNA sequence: TGTGCCAGCAGCCGACTGTCCTCTGGGGCCAACGTCCTGACTTTC. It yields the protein CASSRLSSGANVLTF.

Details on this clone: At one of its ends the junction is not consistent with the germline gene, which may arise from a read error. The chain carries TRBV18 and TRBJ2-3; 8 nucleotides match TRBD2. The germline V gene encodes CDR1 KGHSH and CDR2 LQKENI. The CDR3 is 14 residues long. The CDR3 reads CASSPRTSKDTQYF. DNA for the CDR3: TGTGCCAGCTCACCAAGGACTAGCAAAGATACGCAGTATTTT.

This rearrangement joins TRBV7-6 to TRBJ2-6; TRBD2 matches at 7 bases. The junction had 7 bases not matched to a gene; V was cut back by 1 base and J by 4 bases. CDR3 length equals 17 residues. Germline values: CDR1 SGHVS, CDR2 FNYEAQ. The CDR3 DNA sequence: TGTGCCAGCAGCTTAGGAATCGGGGGGACCGGGGCCAACGTCCTGACTTTC. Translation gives CASSLGIGGTGANVLTF. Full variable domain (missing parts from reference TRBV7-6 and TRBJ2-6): GAGVSQSPRYKVTKRGQDVALRCDPISGHVSLYWYRQALGQGPEFLTYFNYEAQQDKSGLPNDRFSAERPEGSISTLTIQRTEQRDSAMYRCASSLGIGGTGANVLTFGAGSRLTVL.

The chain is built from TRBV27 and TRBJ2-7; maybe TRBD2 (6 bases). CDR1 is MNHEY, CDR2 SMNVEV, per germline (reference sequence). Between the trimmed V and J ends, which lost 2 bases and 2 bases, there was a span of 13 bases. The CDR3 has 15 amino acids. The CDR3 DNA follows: TGTGCCAGCAGTTTAGCCGGGACTGGTACCTACGAGCAGTACTTC. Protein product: CASSLAGTGTYEQYF.

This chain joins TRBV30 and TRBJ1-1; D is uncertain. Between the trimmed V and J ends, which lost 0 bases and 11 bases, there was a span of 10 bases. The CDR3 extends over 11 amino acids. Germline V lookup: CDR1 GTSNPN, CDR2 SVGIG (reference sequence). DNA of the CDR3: TGTGCCTGGAGTGTATCGGGGAGGGCTTTCTTT. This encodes CAWSVSGRAFF.

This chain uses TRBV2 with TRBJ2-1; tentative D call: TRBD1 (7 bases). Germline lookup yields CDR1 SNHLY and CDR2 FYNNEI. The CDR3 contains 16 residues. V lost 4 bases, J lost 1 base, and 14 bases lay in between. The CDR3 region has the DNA TGTGCCAGCAGTGCGGGGGCAGGGGGTTCCTACAATGAGCAGTTCTTC. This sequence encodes CASSAGAGGSYNEQFF.

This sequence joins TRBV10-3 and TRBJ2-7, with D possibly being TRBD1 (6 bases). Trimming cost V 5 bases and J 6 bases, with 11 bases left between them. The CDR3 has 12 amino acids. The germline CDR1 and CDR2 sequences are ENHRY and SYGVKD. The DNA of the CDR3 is TGTGCCATCAGTCGTCAGGGGTCCGAGCAGTACTTC. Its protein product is CAISRQGSEQYF.

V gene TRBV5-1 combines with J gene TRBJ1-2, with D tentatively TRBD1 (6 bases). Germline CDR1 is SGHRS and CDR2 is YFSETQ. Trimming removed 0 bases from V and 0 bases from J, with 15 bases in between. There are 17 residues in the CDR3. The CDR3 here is CASSLEVTRGTNYGYTF. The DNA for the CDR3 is TGCGCCAGCAGCTTGGAGGTTACTAGGGGGACTAACTATGGCTACACCTTC. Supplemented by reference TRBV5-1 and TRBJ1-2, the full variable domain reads KAGVTQTPRYLIKTRGQQVTLSCSPISGHRSVSWYQQTPGQGLQFLFEYFSETQRNKGNFPGRFSGRQFSNSRSEMNVSTLELGDSALYLCASSLEVTRGTNYGYTFGSGTRLTVV.

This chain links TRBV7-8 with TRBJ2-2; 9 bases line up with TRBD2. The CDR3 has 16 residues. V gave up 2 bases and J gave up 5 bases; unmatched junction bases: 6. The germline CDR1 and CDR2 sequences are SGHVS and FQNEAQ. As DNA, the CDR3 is TGTGCCAGCAGCTTACGGCGGGGGGGCGGGACCGGGGAGCTGTTTTTT. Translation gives CASSLRRGGGTGELFF.

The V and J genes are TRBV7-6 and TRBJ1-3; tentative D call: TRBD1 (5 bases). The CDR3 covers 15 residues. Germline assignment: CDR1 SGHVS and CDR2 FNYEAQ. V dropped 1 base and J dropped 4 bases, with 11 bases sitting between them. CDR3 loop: CASSLDGSGGNTIYF. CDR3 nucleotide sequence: TGTGCCAGCAGCTTAGACGGGTCAGGGGGAAACACCATATATTTT.

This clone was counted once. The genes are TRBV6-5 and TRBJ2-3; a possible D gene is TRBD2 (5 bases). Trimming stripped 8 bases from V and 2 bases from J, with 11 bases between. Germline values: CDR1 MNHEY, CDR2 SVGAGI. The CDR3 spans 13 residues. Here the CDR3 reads CASGERITDTQYF. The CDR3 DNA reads TGTGCCAGCGGGGAGAGAATCACAGATACGCAGTATTTT.

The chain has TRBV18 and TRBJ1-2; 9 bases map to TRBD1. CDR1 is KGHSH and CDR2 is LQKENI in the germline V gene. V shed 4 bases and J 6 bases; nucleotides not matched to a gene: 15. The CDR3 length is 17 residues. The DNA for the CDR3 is TGTGCCAGCTCACAACCGGGACAGGGCTTGTGGTTCGATGGCTACACCTTC. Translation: CASSQPGQGLWFDGYTF. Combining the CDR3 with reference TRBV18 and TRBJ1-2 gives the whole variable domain NAGVMQNPRHLVRRRGQEARLRCSPMKGHSHVYWYRQLPEEGLKFMVYLQKENIIDESGMPKERFSAEFPKEGPSILRIQQVVRGDSAAYFCASSQPGQGLWFDGYTFGSGTRLTVV.

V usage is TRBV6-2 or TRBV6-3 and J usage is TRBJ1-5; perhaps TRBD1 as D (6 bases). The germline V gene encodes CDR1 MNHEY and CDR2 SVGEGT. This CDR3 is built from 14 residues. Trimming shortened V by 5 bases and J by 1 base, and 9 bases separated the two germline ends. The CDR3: CASSRGTSNQPQHF. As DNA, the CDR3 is TGTGCCAGCAGTCGAGGGACAAGCAATCAGCCCCAGCATTTT.

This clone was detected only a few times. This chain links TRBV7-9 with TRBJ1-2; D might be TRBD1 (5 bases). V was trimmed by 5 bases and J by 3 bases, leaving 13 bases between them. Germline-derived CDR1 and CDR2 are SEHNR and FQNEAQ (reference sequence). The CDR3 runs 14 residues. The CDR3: CASSRRQTDYGYTF. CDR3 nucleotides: TGTGCCAGCAGCCGCAGACAGACGGACTATGGCTACACCTTC.

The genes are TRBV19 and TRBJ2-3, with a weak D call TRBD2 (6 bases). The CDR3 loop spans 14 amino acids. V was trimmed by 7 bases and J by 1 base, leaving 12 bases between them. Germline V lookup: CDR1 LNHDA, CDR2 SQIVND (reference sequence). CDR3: CASNPGGGTDTQYF. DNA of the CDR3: TGTGCCAGTAATCCCGGGGGTGGCACAGATACGCAGTATTTT.

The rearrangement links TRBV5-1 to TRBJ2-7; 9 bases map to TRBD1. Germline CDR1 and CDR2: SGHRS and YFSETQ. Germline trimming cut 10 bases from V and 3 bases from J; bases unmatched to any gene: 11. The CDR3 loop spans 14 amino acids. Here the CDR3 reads CACAHRDRVYEQYF. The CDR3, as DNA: TGCGCCTGCGCTCACCGGGACAGGGTCTACGAGCAGTACTTC.

This chain's CDR3 is CASSLSRGTEAFF. The CDR3 coding sequence is TGTGCCAGCAGCTTGTCCAGGGGCACTGAAGCTTTCTTT. The chain links TRBV5-4 to TRBJ1-1; perhaps TRBD1 as D (6 bases). The V and J ends lost 1 base and 4 bases respectively, with 8 bases between them. There are 13 residues in the CDR3. In germline, CDR1 is SGHNT, CDR2 YYREEE (reference sequence).

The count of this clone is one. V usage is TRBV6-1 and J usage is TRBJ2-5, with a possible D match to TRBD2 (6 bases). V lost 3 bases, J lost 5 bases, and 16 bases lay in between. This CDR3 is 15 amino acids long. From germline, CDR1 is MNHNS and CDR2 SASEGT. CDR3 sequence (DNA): TGTGCCAGCAGTGAGACATGGGCGGGGTGGGAGACCCAGTACTTC. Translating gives CASSETWAGWETQYF.

The CDR3 region has the DNA TGTGCCAGCAGTTACCGGGGACAGTCTAATTCACCCCTCCACTTT. It is translated as CASSYRGQSNSPLHF. The genes are TRBV6-5 and TRBJ1-6; 7 bases fit TRBD1. In germline, CDR1 is MNHEY, CDR2 SVGAGI. With V trimmed by 2 bases and J by 6 bases, 4 bases remained unmatched. This CDR3 has 15 residues.

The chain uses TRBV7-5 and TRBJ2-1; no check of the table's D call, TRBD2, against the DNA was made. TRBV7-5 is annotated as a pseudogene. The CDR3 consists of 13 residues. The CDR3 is CARSQWEREEQFF. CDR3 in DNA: TGTGCCAGAAGCCAGTGGGAGCGGGAGGAGCAGTTCTTC.

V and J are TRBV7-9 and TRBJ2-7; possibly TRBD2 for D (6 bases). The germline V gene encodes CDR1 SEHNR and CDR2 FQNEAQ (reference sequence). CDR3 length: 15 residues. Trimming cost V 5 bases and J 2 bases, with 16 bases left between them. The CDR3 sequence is CASSAGLGRTYEQYF. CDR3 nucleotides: TGTGCCAGCAGCGCGGGGCTGGGGAGGACCTACGAGCAGTACTTC.